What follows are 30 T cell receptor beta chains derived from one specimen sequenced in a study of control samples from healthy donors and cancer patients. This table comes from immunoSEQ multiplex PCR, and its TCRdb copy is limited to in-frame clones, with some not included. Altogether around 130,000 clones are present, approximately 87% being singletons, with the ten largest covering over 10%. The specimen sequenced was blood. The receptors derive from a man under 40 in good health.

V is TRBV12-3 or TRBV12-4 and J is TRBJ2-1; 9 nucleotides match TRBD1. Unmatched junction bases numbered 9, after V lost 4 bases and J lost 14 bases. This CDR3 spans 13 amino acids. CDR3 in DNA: TGTGCCAGCAGTTCTCCGGGACAGGGCCACGAGTTCTTC. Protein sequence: CASSSPGQGHEFF.

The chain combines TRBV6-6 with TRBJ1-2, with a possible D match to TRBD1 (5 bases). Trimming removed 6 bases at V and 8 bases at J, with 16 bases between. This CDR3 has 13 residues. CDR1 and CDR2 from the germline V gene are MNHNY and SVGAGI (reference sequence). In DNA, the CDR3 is TGTGCCAGCAGCCCAAAGCCAGGGTTAGGCTACACCTTC. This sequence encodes CASSPKPGLGYTF.

Here the CDR3 reads CASNPQGAYEQYV. CDR3 nucleotide sequence: TGTGCCAGCAACCCCCAGGGGGCCTACGAGCAGTACGTC. This chain connects TRBV6-5 to TRBJ2-7; 7 positions agree with TRBD1. V shed 7 bases and J 2 bases; nucleotides not matched to a gene: 5. This CDR3 contains 13 residues. CDR1 MNHEY and CDR2 SVGAGI come from the germline V gene.

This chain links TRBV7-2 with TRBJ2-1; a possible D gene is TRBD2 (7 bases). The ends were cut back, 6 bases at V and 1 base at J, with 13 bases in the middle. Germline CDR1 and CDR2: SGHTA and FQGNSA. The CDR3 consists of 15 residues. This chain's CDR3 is CASSPEGGSYNEQFF. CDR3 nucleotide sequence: TGTGCCAGCAGTCCCGAGGGGGGGTCCTACAATGAGCAGTTCTTC.

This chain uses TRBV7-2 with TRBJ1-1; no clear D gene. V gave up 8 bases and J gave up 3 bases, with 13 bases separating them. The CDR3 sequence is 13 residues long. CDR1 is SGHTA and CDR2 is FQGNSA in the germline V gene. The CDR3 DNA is TGTGCCAGCCGACTGGGTTTGGACACTGAAGCTTTCTTT. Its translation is CASRLGLDTEAFF.

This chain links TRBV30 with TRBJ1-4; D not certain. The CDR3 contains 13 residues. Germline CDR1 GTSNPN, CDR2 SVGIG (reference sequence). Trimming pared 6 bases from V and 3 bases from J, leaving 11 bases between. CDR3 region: CACDSGPNEKLFF. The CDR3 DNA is TGTGCCTGCGATTCAGGCCCTAATGAAAAACTGTTTTTT.

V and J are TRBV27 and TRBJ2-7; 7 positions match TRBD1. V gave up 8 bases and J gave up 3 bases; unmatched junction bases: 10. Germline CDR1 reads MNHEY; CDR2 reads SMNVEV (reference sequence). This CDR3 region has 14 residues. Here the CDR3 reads CASSQDRADYEQYF. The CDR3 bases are TGTGCCAGCTCCCAAGACAGGGCCGACTACGAGCAGTACTTC.

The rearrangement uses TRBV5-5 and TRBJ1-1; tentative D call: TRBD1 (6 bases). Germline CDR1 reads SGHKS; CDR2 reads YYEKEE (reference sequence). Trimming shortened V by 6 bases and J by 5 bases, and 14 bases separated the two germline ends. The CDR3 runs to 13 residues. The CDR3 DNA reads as TGTGCCAGCAACCTAGGTAGGGGGACTGAAGCTTTCTTT. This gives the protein CASNLGRGTEAFF.

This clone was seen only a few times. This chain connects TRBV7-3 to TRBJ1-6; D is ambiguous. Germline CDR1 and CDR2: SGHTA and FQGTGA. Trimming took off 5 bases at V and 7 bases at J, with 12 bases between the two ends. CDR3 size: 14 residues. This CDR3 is CASSRGSDNSPLHF. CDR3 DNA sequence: TGTGCCAGCAGCCGGGGTAGTGACAATTCACCCCTCCACTTT. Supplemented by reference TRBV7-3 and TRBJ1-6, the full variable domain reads GAGVSQTPSNKVTEKGKYVELRCDPISGHTALYWYRQSLGQGPEFLIYFQGTGAADDSGLPNDRFFAVRPEGSVSTLKIQRTERGDSAVYLCASSRGSDNSPLHFGNGTRLTVT.

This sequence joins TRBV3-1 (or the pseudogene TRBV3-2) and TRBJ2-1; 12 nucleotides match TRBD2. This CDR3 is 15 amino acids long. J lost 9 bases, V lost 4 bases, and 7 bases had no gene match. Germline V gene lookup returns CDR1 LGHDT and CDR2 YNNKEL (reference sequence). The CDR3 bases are TGTGCCAGCAGCCTACGACTAGCGGGGGAAAGTGAGCAGTTCTTC. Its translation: CASSLRLAGESEQFF.

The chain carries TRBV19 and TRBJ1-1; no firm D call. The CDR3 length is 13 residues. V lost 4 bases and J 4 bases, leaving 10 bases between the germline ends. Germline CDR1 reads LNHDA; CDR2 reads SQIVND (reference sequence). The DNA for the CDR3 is TGTGCCAGTAGTACCGGTAAAGGCACTGAAGCTTTCTTT. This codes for CASSTGKGTEAFF.

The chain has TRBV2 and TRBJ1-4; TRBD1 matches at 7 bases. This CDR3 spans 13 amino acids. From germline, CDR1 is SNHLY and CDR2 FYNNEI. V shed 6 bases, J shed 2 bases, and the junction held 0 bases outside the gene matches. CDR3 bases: TGTGCCAGCAGACAGGGGACTAATGAAAAACTGTTTTTT. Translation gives CASRQGTNEKLFF.

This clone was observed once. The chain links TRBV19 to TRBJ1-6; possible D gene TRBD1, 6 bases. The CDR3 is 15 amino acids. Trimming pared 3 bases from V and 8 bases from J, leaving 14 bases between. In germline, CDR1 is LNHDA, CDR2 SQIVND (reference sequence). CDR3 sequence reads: CASSIQAGADSPLHF. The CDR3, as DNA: TGTGCCAGTAGTATCCAGGCAGGGGCGGATTCACCCCTCCACTTT.

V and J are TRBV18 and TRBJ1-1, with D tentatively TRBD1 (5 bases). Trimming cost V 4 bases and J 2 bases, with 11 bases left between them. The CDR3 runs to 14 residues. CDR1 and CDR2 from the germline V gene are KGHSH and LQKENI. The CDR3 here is CASSLGRGNTEAFF. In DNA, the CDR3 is TGTGCCAGCTCACTGGGGCGGGGCAACACTGAAGCTTTCTTT.

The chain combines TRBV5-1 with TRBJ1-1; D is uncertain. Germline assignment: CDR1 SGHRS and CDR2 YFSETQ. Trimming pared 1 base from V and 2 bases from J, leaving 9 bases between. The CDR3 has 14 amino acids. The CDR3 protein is CASSLQAVNTEAFF. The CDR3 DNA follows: TGCGCCAGCAGCTTGCAGGCGGTAAACACTGAAGCTTTCTTT.

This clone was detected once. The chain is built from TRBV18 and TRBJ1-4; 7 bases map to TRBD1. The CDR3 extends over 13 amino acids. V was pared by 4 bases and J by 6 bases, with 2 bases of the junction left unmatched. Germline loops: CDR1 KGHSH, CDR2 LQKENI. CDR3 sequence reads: CASSQGADEKLFF. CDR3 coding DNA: TGTGCCAGCTCACAGGGGGCGGATGAAAAACTGTTTTTT.

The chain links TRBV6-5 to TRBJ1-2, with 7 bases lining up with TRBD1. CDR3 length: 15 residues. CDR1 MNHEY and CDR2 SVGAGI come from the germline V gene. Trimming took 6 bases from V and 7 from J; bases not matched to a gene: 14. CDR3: CASRPGAHRGSGYTF. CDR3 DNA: TGTGCCAGCAGACCGGGGGCCCACAGGGGTAGTGGCTACACCTTC.

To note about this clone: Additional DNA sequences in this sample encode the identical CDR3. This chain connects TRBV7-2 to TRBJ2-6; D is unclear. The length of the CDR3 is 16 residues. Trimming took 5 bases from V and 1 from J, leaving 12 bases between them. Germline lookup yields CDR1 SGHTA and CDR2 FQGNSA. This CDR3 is CASSPDPASGANVLTF. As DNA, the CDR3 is TGTGCCAGCAGCCCCGACCCGGCTTCTGGGGCCAACGTCCTGACTTTC.

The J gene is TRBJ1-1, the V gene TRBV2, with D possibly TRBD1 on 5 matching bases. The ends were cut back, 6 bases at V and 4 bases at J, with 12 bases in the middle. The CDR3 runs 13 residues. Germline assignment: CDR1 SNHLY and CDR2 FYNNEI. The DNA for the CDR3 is TGTGCCAGCAGGCTGACAGAGGGCACTGAAGCTTTCTTT. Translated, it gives CASRLTEGTEAFF.

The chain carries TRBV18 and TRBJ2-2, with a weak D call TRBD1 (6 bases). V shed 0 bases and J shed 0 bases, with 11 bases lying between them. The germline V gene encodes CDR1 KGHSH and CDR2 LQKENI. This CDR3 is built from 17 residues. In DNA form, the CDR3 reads TGTGCCAGCTCACCACCCGCCGGGACACCGAACACCGGGGAGCTGTTTTTT. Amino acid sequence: CASSPPAGTPNTGELFF. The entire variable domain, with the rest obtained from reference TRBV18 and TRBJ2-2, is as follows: NAGVMQNPRHLVRRRGQEARLRCSPMKGHSHVYWYRQLPEEGLKFMVYLQKENIIDESGMPKERFSAEFPKEGPSILRIQQVVRGDSAAYFCASSPPAGTPNTGELFFGEGSRLTVL.

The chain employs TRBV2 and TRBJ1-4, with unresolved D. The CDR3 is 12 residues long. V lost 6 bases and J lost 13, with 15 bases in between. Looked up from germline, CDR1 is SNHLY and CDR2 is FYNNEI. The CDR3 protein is CASSLPDVRLFF. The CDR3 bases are TGTGCCAGCAGCCTCCCGGATGTTAGACTGTTTTTT.

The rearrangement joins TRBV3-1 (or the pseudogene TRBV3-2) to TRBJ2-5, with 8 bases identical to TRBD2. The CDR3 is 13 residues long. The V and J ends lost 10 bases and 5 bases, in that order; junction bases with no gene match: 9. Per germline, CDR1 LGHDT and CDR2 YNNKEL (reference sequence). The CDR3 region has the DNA TGTGCCACCTCGGGGGGGGCCGTTGAGACCCAGTACTTC. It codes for CATSGGAVETQYF.

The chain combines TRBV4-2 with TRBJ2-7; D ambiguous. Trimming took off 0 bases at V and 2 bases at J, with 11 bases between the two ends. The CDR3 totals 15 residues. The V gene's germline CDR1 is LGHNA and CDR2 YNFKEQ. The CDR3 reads CASSQDHPAAYEQYF. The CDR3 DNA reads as TGTGCCAGCAGCCAAGATCATCCGGCAGCCTACGAGCAGTACTTC.

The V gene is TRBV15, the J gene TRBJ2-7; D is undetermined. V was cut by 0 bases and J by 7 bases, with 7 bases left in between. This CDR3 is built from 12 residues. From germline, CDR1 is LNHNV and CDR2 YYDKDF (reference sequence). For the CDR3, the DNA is TGTGCCACCAGCAGAGATAGAAGTGAGCAGTACTTC. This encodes CATSRDRSEQYF.

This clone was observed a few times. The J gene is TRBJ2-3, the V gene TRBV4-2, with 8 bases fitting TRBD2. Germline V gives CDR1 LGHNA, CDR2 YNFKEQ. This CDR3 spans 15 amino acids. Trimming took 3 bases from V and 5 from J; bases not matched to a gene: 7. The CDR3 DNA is TGTGCCAGCAGCCAGTCGGGGGGGCCCCAAGATACGCAGTATTTT. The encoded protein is CASSQSGGPQDTQYF.

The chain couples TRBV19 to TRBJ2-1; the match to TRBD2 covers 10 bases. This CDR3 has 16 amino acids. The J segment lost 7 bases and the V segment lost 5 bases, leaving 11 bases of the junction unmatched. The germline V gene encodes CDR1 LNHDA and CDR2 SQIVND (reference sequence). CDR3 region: CASSSQRGGRRNEQFF. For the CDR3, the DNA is TGTGCCAGTAGTTCCCAGCGGGGGGGCCGTAGGAATGAGCAGTTCTTC.

The CDR3 loop reads CASSEPGTENTEAFF. CDR3 DNA: TGTGCCAGCAGTGAACCCGGGACAGAGAACACTGAAGCTTTCTTT. The chain recombines TRBV25-1 with TRBJ1-1; 7 nucleotides align to TRBD1. The J segment lost 1 base and the V segment lost 2 bases, leaving 4 bases of the junction unmatched. The CDR3 is 15 residues long. Germline assignment: CDR1 MGHDK and CDR2 SYGVNS.

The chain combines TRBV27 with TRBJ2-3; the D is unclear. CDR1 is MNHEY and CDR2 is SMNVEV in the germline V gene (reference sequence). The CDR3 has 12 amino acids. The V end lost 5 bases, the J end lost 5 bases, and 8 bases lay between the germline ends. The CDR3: CASSTLGDTQYF. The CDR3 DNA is TGTGCCAGCAGTACCTTGGGAGATACGCAGTATTTT.

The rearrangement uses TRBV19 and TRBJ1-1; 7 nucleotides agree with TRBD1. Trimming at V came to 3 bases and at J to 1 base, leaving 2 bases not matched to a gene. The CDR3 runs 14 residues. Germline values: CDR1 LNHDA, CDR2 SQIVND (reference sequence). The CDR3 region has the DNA TGTGCCAGTAGTATTGACAGGGAGAACACTGAAGCTTTCTTT. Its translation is CASSIDRENTEAFF.

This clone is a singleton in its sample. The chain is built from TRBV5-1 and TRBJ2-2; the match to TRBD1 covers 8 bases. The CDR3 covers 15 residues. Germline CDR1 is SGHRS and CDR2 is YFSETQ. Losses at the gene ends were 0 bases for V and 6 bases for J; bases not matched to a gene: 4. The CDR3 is CASSLGQGSAGELFF. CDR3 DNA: TGCGCCAGCAGCTTGGGACAGGGGAGCGCCGGGGAGCTGTTTTTT. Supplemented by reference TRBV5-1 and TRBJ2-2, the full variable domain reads KAGVTQTPRYLIKTRGQQVTLSCSPISGHRSVSWYQQTPGQGLQFLFEYFSETQRNKGNFPGRFSGRQFSNSRSEMNVSTLELGDSALYLCASSLGQGSAGELFFGEGSRLTVL.